This T cell receptor beta chain appears in the sequencing data of a study of blood T cell repertoires in COVID-19. In the study overall: Specimens from acute and convalescent COVID-19 originated in the United States, Italy and Spain.

The CDR3 contains 14 residues. The V segment lost 3 bases and the J segment 8 bases; nucleotides outside the gene matches: 6. The germline V gene encodes CDR1 WNHNN and CDR2 SYGVQD (reference sequence). Participant-given clinical history determined each cohort assignment. As processed by the authors: Estimation of nucleated cell counts was performed using reference gene primer amplification. TCRdb keeps only in-frame clones here, not all; method: immunoSEQ multiplex PCR. That table gives V, J and clone size, and the DNA gave D and trimming. This sample has some 350,000 clones; approximately 89% occur once, and the top ten carry around 4.6%.

The receptor was isolated from a man younger than 45 who had recovered from COVID-19. The chain carries TRBV10-1 and TRBJ2-7, with 11 bases lining up with TRBD1. The source material was PBMCs or T cells enriched from blood (not recorded which). The CDR3 spells CASSEGTGGRKQYF. Here the CDR3 DNA reads TGCGCCAGCAGTGAAGGGACAGGGGGTCGGAAGCAGTACTTC.